This T cell receptor (beta chain) is drawn from a study of blood T cell repertoires in COVID-19. The wider study: Acute-phase and convalescent COVID-19 samples originated in the United States, Italy and Spain.

Clones were sequenced by immunoSEQ multiplex PCR, and TCRdb holds only the in-frame ones, with some missing. The sample has around 160,000 clones, 80% to 90% seen once. The CDR3 spans 15 residues. CDR1 and CDR2 (germline): MNHEY, SVGAGI. Trimming left V 0 bases short and J 0 bases short, with 6 bases between. The TCR sequence derives from a man in his sixties with acute or convalescent COVID-19. Sequenced sample: peripheral blood. The rearrangement joins TRBV6-5 to TRBJ1-5; the D is unclear. The CDR3 here is CASSYSADSNQPQHF. Here the CDR3 DNA reads TGTGCCAGCAGTTACTCGGCAGATAGCAATCAGCCCCAGCATTTT.